The rows below give T cell receptor beta chains drawn from one sample of a study of shared clonotypes between healthy human individuals. Sequenced by immunoSEQ multiplex PCR; TCRdb stores in-frame clones only, minus some. The sample consists of some 2,100,000 clones, 90% to 97% of them appearing once. Input material: naive CD4+ T cells sorted from blood. The source is a man younger than 35 in good health. Each CDR3 is given with its conserved first and last residue. Each record gives: clone size, D gene, J gene, V gene, CDR3 protein, CDR3 DNA. D genes are given only for firm matches. The listing skips clone size in some rows; elsewhere it reads once, few, many or a size class.

>NA|NA|TRBJ2-1|TRBV4-3
CASSREGGSYNEQFF
TGCGCCAGCAGCCGGGAGGGGGGCTCCTACAATGAGCAGTTCTTC
>NA|TRBD2|TRBJ2-5|TRBV5-1
CASSLGQGGETQYF
TGCGCCAGCAGCTTGGGGCAGGGAGGGGAGACCCAGTACTTC
>NA|TRBD1|TRBJ1-3|TRBV5-1
CASSPGQDGNTIYF
TGCGCCAGCAGCCCAGGACAGGACGGAAACACCATATATTTT
>NA|TRBD1|TRBJ2-7|TRBV7-9
CASSPGTGTYEQYF
TGTGCCAGCAGCCCCGGGACAGGTACCTACGAGCAGTACTTC
>NA|TRBD1|TRBJ1-2|TRBV7-8
CASSLRDSSGYTF
TGTGCCAGCAGCTTAAGGGACAGTAGCGGCTACACCTTC
>NA|NA|TRBJ2-1|TRBV2
CASQTDSSYNEQFF
TGTGCCAGCCAGACTGATAGCTCCTACAATGAGCAGTTCTTC
>NA|NA|TRBJ1-1|TRBV2
CASSESMGAVGAFF
TGTGCCAGCAGTGAATCTATGGGGGCGGTAGGAGCTTTCTTT
>NA|NA|TRBJ2-6|TRBV25-1
CASMTGNSGANVLTF
TGTGCCAGCATGACAGGAAACTCTGGGGCCAACGTCCTGACTTTC
>once|NA|TRBJ2-1|TRBV6-5
CASSYVGGPYNEQFF
TGTGCCAGCAGTTATGTCGGGGGGCCCTACAATGAGCAGTTCTTC
>NA|NA|TRBJ2-1|TRBV5-4
CASSLARNNEQFF
TGTGCCAGCAGCTTGGCCAGGAACAATGAGCAGTTCTTC
>NA|NA|TRBJ1-4|TRBV5-1
CASSQNEKLFF
TGCGCCAGCAGCCAGAACGAAAAACTGTTTTTT
>NA|NA|TRBJ1-2|TRBV7-2
CASSLAGSGYGYTF
TGTGCCAGCAGCTTAGCGGGGTCAGGCTATGGCTACACCTTC
>NA|TRBD1|TRBJ2-2|TRBV18
CASSGQGSTGELFF
TGTGCCAGCTCAGGACAGGGCTCCACCGGGGAGCTGTTTTTT
>NA|NA|TRBJ2-7|TRBV10-3
CAISESPLEQYF
TGTGCCATCAGTGAGTCCCCTCTCGAGCAGTACTTC
>NA|NA|TRBJ2-5|TRBV10-3
CAISPGRGETQYF
TGTGCCATCAGCCCGGGCCGAGGGGAGACCCAGTACTTC
>NA|TRBD2|TRBJ2-3|TRBV11-2
CASSSVERGSTDTQYF
TGTGCCAGCAGCTCCGTGGAGCGGGGGAGCACAGATACGCAGTATTTT
>few|TRBD1|TRBJ1-2|TRBV28
CASRGDRGDLKNGYTF
TGTGCCAGCAGAGGTGACAGGGGGGATTTAAAAAATGGCTACACCTTC
>NA|NA|TRBJ1-5|TRBV9
CASSVGGGDQPQHF
TGTGCCAGCAGCGTCGGGGGGGGCGATCAGCCCCAGCATTTT
>NA|NA|TRBJ2-5|TRBV5-1
CASSGQWGETQYF
TGCGCCAGCAGCGGACAGTGGGGCGAGACCCAGTACTTC
>NA|TRBD1|TRBJ2-3|TRBV10-2
CASSEYRGRDTQYF
TGCGCCAGCAGTGAGTACAGGGGGAGAGATACGCAGTATTTT
>NA|TRBD1|TRBJ2-2|TRBV2
CASRGQGVGTGELFF
TGTGCCAGCAGAGGACAGGGTGTTGGGACCGGGGAGCTGTTTTTT
>NA|TRBD2|TRBJ2-1|TRBV29-1
CSVGRSGGSYNEQFF
TGCAGCGTTGGAAGGAGCGGGGGCTCCTACAATGAGCAGTTCTTC
>NA|NA|TRBJ1-5|TRBV28
CASSLRHRRGPQHF
TGTGCCAGCAGCCTTCGACATCGCCGGGGGCCCCAGCATTTT
>once|NA|TRBJ2-5|TRBV6-5
CASSGGAPRETQYF
TGTGCCAGCAGTGGGGGGGCTCCCCGGGAGACCCAGTACTTC
>NA|NA|TRBJ1-1|TRBV19
CASSASLEGNTEAFF
TGTGCCAGTAGTGCCTCCTTGGAGGGGAACACTGAAGCTTTCTTT
>NA|TRBD2|TRBJ2-1|TRBV10-1
CASSELTSGRVEQFF
TGCGCCAGCAGTGAGTTGACTAGCGGGAGGGTTGAGCAGTTCTTC
>NA|NA|TRBJ1-2|TRBV5-6
CASSFHQANYGYTF
TGTGCCAGCAGCTTCCATCAGGCCAACTATGGCTACACCTTC
>NA|NA|TRBJ2-7|TRBV5-1
CASSVTGGYEQYF
TGCGCCAGCAGTGTGACAGGAGGTTACGAGCAGTACTTC
>NA|NA|TRBJ1-4|TRBV7-2
CASSTSGVNEKLFF
TGTGCCAGCAGCACGAGTGGCGTAAATGAAAAACTGTTTTTT
>NA|TRBD1|TRBJ1-6|TRBV10-2
CASSSQGGNSPLHF
TGCGCCAGCAGTTCTCAGGGGGGGAATTCACCCCTCCACTTT